Listed below are T cell receptor beta chains from one sample, sequenced in a study of control samples from healthy donors and cancer patients. Only in-frame clones appear in the TCRdb table, and some are missing; sequencing was by immunoSEQ multiplex PCR. The sample consists of 97,000 or so clones, about 91% of them appearing once. Material for sequencing was blood. The receptors shown here come from a woman between 18 and 29 years old in good health. The CDR3 runs from the conserved cysteine through the conserved F or W.

V gene	CDR3 length	J gene	CDR3 protein
TRBV29-1	13	TRBJ1-4	CSVGQSPNEKLFF
TRBV10-3	13	TRBJ1-6	CAIRLGEASPLHF
TRBV27	16	TRBJ1-2	CATRPGQGLPNYGYTF
TRBV10-3	14	TRBJ2-1	CAIRPGQGPDEQFF
TRBV2	15	TRBJ1-5	CASSERSWGDQPQHF
TRBV11-3	14	TRBJ1-1	CASSLDPRQGAAFF
TRBV7-3	13	TRBJ2-3	CASSFSSKDTQYF
TRBV6-5	14	TRBJ1-5	CASSYGGSYQPQHF
TRBV5-1	15	TRBJ1-3	CASSLEASSGNTIYF
TRBV9	17	TRBJ1-3	CASSVDPGRRSGNTIYF
TRBV27	15	TRBJ2-1	CASRITSGVYNEQFF
TRBV15	15	TRBJ2-1	CATSRVRISYNEQFF
TRBV11-2	19	TRBJ1-4	CASSLMGHRGGATNEKLFF
TRBV6-6	13	TRBJ1-3	CASIEPGGNTIYF
TRBV19	12	TRBJ1-5	CASKTGNQPQHF
TRBV7-2	15	TRBJ2-7	CASSFRGGSTYEQYF
TRBV7-3	15	TRBJ2-1	CASSLSGSSYNEQFF
TRBV2	16	TRBJ2-5	CASREVEGTGQETQYF
TRBV5-1	15	TRBJ1-1	CASSLVPGDSTEAFF
TRBV3-1/TRBV3-2	15	TRBJ2-5	CASSQGAGVGETQYF
TRBV2	12	TRBJ1-3	CASAIAGNTIYF
TRBV24-1	18	TRBJ1-1	CATSDLPSRGRMNTEAFF
TRBV6-5	14	TRBJ1-6	CASSRTGGSSPLHF
TRBV15	16	TRBJ2-2	CATSFRGGSDTGELFF
TRBV5-8	13	TRBJ1-1	CASSFVPNTEAFF
TRBV7-9	14	TRBJ2-7	CASRDTSGPSEQYF
TRBV27	16	TRBJ2-7	CASSLTRGTGSYEQYF
TRBV5-5	16	TRBJ1-2	CASSLAVGVPLYGYTF
TRBV6-2/TRBV6-3	18	TRBJ2-7	CASSYSMSDSTYTYEQYF
TRBV28	13	TRBJ2-7	CASSLTRQIEQYF
TRBV14	14	TRBJ1-2	CASSQEAGFYGYTF
TRBV19	16	TRBJ2-2	CASSIGLAGSIGELFF
TRBV28	15	TRBJ1-2	CASSLEDRTLYGYTF
TRBV12-3/TRBV12-4	12	TRBJ2-4	CASRGDKNIQYF
TRBV24-1	14	TRBJ1-4	CATSETGPNEKLFF
TRBV2	13	TRBJ1-1	CASMVRLNTEAFF
TRBV28	14	TRBJ2-3	CASRRRGFVDTQYF
TRBV2	11	TRBJ2-5	CASSLWETQYF
TRBV6-6	11	TRBJ1-2	CATNRGDGYTF